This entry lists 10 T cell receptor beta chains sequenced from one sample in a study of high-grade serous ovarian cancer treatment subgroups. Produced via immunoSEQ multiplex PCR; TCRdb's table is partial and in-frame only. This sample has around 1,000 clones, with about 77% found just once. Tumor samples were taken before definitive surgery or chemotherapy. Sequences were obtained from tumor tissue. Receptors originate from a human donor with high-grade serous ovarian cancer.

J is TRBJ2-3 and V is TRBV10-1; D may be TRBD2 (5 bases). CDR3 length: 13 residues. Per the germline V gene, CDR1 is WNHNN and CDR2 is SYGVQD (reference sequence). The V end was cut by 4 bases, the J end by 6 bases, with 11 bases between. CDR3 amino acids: CASSGTLGDTQYF. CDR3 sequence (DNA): TGCGCCAGCAGTGGGACTCTGGGTGATACGCAGTATTTT.

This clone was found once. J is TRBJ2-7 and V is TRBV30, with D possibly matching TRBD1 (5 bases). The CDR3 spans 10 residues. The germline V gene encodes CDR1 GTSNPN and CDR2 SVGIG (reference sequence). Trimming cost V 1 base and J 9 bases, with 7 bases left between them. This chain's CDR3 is CAWSGGVQYF. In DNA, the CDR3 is TGTGCCTGGAGTGGGGGCGTGCAGTACTTC.

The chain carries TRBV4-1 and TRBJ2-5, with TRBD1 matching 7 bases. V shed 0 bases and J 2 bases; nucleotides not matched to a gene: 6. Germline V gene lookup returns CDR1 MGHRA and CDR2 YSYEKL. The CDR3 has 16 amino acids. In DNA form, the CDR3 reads TGCGCCAGCAGCCAAGACCCGGGACAGCTTCAAGAGACCCAGTACTTC. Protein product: CASSQDPGQLQETQYF.

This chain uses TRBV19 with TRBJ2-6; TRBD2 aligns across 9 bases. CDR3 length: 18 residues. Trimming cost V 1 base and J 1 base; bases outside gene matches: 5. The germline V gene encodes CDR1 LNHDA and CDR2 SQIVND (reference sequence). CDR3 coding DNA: TGTGCCAGTAGTATAGTGCTAGCGGGAAAGTCTGGGGCCAACGTCCTGACTTTC. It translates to CASSIVLAGKSGANVLTF.

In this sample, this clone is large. CDR3: CASSPRLAGGADTQYF. The CDR3 DNA is TGTGCCAGCAGTCCCCGACTAGCGGGAGGGGCAGATACGCAGTATTTT. The rearrangement uses TRBV28 and TRBJ2-3; 14 bases agree with TRBD2. This CDR3 comprises 16 residues. The trim removed 5 bases at V and 4 bases at J, leaving 5 bases unmatched. Germline CDR1 and CDR2: MDHEN and SYDVKM.

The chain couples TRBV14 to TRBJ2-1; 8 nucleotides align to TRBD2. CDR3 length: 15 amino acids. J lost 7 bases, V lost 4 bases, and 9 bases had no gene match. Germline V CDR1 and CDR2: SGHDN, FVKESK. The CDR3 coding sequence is TGTGCCAGCAGCCGGGCCGGGACTAGAAAAAATGAGCAGTTCTTC. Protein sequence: CASSRAGTRKNEQFF.

CDR3 loop: CASSPQLGVANYGYTF. CDR3 bases: TGTGCCAGCAGCCCCCAGTTAGGGGTGGCTAACTATGGCTACACCTTC. The rearrangement uses TRBV4-2 and TRBJ1-2, with a weak D call TRBD1 (5 bases). Germline CDR1 and CDR2: LGHNA and YNFKEQ. With 4 bases removed from V and 0 bases from J, the gap between germline ends came to 15 bases. This CDR3 has 16 residues.

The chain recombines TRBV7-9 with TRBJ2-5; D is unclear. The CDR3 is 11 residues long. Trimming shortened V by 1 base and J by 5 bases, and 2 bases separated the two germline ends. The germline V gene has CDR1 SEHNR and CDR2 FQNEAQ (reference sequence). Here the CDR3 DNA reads TGTGCCAGCAGCTTAGTTGAGACCCAGTACTTC. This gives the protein CASSLVETQYF.

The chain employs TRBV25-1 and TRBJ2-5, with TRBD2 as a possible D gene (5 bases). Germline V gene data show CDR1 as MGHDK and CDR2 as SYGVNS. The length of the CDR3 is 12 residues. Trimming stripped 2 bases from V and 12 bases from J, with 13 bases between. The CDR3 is CASSEGRQEEYF. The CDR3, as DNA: TGTGCCAGCAGTGAAGGCCGGCAGGAGGAGTACTTC. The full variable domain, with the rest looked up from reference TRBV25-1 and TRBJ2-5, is EADIYQTPRYLVIGTGKKITLECSQTMGHDKMYWYQQDPGMELHLIHYSYGVNSTEKGDLSSESTVSRIRTEHFPLTLESARPSHTSQYLCASSEGRQEEYFGPGTRLLVL.

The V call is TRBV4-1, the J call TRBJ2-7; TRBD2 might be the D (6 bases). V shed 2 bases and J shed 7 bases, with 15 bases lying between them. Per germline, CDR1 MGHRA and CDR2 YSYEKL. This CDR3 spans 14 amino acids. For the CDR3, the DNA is TGCGCCAGCAGCCAATACGGGAGTAATGAAGAGCAGTACTTC. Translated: CASSQYGSNEEQYF.